The 2 T cell receptor beta chains presented below share a single source sample, sequenced in a study of blood T cell repertoires in COVID-19. The method was immunoSEQ multiplex PCR; TCRdb's version includes in-frame clones alone and lacks a portion of them. The sample contains about 48,000 clones, 65% to 90% of which appear only once. The sequenced sample consisted of peripheral blood. These TCRs come from a man in his forties with acute or convalescent COVID-19.

The chain combines TRBV27 with TRBJ1-2, with TRBD1 matching over 8 bases. V was clipped by 6 bases and J by 2 bases; unmatched bases: 8. The CDR3 contains 15 residues. CDR1 is MNHEY, CDR2 SMNVEV, per germline (reference sequence). The CDR3 sequence: CASSPDRAPNYGYTF. Here the CDR3 DNA reads TGTGCCAGCAGCCCGGACAGGGCTCCGAACTATGGCTACACCTTC.

The J gene is TRBJ1-3, the V gene TRBV30, with D unclear. Trimming shortened V by 4 bases and J by 0 bases, and 10 bases separated the two germline ends. This CDR3 region has 14 residues. The germline gives CDR1 GTSNPN, CDR2 SVGIG (reference sequence). CDR3 DNA: TGTGCCTGGAAGGAAGGAGGCTCTGGAAACACCATATATTTT. Translating gives CAWKEGGSGNTIYF.